The 23 T cell receptor beta chains given below trace back to one sample, sequenced in a study of blood T cell repertoires in COVID-19. The assay was immunoSEQ multiplex PCR, and TCRdb's table has in-frame clones only and misses some. The sample carries 250,000 or so clones, about 80% recorded once. Sequences were obtained from PBMCs or T cells enriched from blood (not recorded which). The receptors derive from a man in his fifties who had recovered from COVID-19.

CDR3 nucleotides: TGTGCCACTCACAAGTCGGGGATGGGCTACGAGCAGTACTTC. Protein product: CATHKSGMGYEQYF. The genes are TRBV27 and TRBJ2-7; perhaps TRBD2 as D (5 bases). This CDR3 has 14 residues. The germline CDR1 and CDR2 sequences are MNHEY and SMNVEV (reference sequence). The V end lost 10 bases, the J end lost 3 bases, and 19 bases lay between the germline ends.

J is TRBJ1-3 and V is TRBV19, with 7 bases lining up with TRBD1. V lost 7 bases and J lost 5; bases outside the gene matches: 8. Germline V gene sequence: CDR1 LNHDA, CDR2 SQIVND (reference sequence). The CDR3 runs 14 residues. CDR3 DNA sequence: TGTGCCAGTATCGCCGGACAGGACCGAAACACCATATATTTT. It encodes CASIAGQDRNTIYF.

This clone has more than one count but fewer than ten. The chain combines TRBV15 with TRBJ2-5, with 8 bases matching TRBD2. The CDR3 length is 16 residues. Germline loops: CDR1 LNHNV, CDR2 YYDKDF (reference sequence). Trimming removed 0 bases from V and 2 bases from J; junction bases left unmatched: 5. DNA for the CDR3: TGTGCCACCAGCAGAGATTCGGTAGCGGGGCAAGAGACCCAGTACTTC. As protein: CATSRDSVAGQETQYF.

This sequence joins TRBV27 and TRBJ1-5, with 9 bases identical to TRBD1. Germline values: CDR1 MNHEY, CDR2 SMNVEV (reference sequence). This CDR3 spans 16 amino acids. With V trimmed by 5 bases and J by 5 bases, 10 bases remained unmatched. The CDR3 DNA sequence: TGTGCCAGCAGTCCTTCGCTGGACAGGGGTTATCAGCCCCAGCATTTT. This encodes CASSPSLDRGYQPQHF.

The genes are TRBV20-1 and TRBJ1-1; D is undetermined. The V end lost 6 bases, the J end lost 0 bases, and 5 bases lay between the germline ends. CDR3 length: 11 residues. In germline, CDR1 is DFQATT, CDR2 SNEGSKA (reference sequence). The CDR3 sequence is CSATVNTEAFF. The DNA of the CDR3 is TGCAGTGCAACAGTGAACACTGAAGCTTTCTTT.

The chain combines TRBV29-1 with TRBJ2-6; D possibly corresponds to TRBD2 (6 bases). The CDR3 has 15 amino acids. The ends were cut back, 6 bases at V and 1 base at J, with 13 bases in the middle. CDR1 is SQVTM and CDR2 is ANQGSEA in the germline V gene. DNA of the CDR3: TGCAGCGTCGCCGTGGGGGGTTCTGGGGCCAACGTCCTGACTTTC. Protein sequence: CSVAVGGSGANVLTF.

The chain is built from TRBV3-1 (or the pseudogene TRBV3-2) and TRBJ2-3, with a tentative D call TRBD1 (6 bases). Germline CDR1 reads LGHDT; CDR2 reads YNNKEL (reference sequence). V gave up 1 base and J gave up 4 bases, with 21 bases separating them. The CDR3 spans 18 residues. This CDR3 is CASSQGSGLRGKADTQYF. DNA for the CDR3: TGTGCCAGCAGCCAAGGGTCGGGCTTAAGGGGGAAGGCAGATACGCAGTATTTT.

The V call is TRBV10-3, the J call TRBJ2-7; 8 bases fit TRBD2. Losses at the gene ends were 0 bases for V and 2 bases for J; bases not matched to a gene: 9. Germline CDR1 and CDR2: ENHRY and SYGVKD. The CDR3 has 17 residues. CDR3 coding DNA: TGTGCCATCAGTGAGTCAAGGGCTAGCGGGCGCCCCTACGAGCAGTACTTC. It specifies CAISESRASGRPYEQYF.

Comments on this clone: One junction end does not reproduce the germline sequence, and a read error may be involved. The chain uses TRBV10-1 and TRBJ2-3, with 7 bases lining up with TRBD1. CDR3 length equals 13 residues. The germline V gene has CDR1 WNHNN and CDR2 SYGVQD (reference sequence). The DNA for the CDR3 is TGCGCCGGCAGGGACAGCAACACAGATACGCAGTATTTT. Residues: CAGRDSNTDTQYF.

Only one count was recorded for this clone. The CDR3 region is CASSSVGQGGLEQYF. The CDR3 DNA reads TGTGCCAGCAGCTCCGTGGGACAGGGGGGGCTCGAGCAGTACTTC. The rearrangement uses TRBV5-4 and TRBJ2-7; TRBD1 aligns across 11 bases. The length of the CDR3 is 15 residues. Germline assignment: CDR1 SGHNT and CDR2 YYREEE (reference sequence). V dropped 3 bases and J dropped 6; count of bases not matched to a gene: 8.

The chain has TRBV7-8 and TRBJ2-5; 11 nucleotides align to TRBD2. This CDR3 contains 14 residues. The V gene's germline CDR1 is SGHVS and CDR2 FQNEAQ. With V trimmed by 5 bases and J by 12 bases, 11 bases remained unmatched. The CDR3 protein is CASSPGPGLAVEYF. In nucleotides, the CDR3 is TGTGCCAGCAGCCCCGGCCCGGGACTAGCGGTAGAGTACTTC.

The rearrangement links TRBV3-1 (or the pseudogene TRBV3-2) to TRBJ1-2; D possibly corresponds to TRBD1 (5 bases). V was clipped by 4 bases and J by 11 bases, with 17 bases between them. The germline gives CDR1 LGHDT, CDR2 YNNKEL (reference sequence). The CDR3 runs 13 residues. In DNA form, the CDR3 reads TGTGCCAGCAGCCGGGGGGTTGGGGTGGTTTACACCTTC. It translates to CASSRGVGVVYTF.

This chain connects TRBV11-2 to TRBJ2-7, with D tentatively TRBD2 (6 bases). CDR1 and CDR2 from the germline V gene are SGHAT and FQNNGV. V dropped 2 bases and J dropped 3 bases, with 17 bases sitting between them. CDR3 length equals 16 residues. CDR3 protein: CASSLLRGRRGYEQYF. The CDR3 DNA reads TGTGCCAGCAGCTTATTGAGGGGCAGGAGGGGCTACGAGCAGTACTTC.

The rearrangement uses TRBV18 and TRBJ2-7; possible D gene TRBD1, 5 bases. CDR3 length: 16 amino acids. Per the germline V gene, CDR1 is KGHSH and CDR2 is LQKENI. Trimming took 0 bases from V and 7 from J, leaving 19 bases between them. CDR3 nucleotide sequence: TGTGCCAGCTCACCACCAGATCATCAGGGTTTTACAGAGCAGTACTTC. It is translated as CASSPPDHQGFTEQYF.

Notes on this clone: Relative to the germline gene, one junction end is altered; a read error may explain this. The CDR3 sequence is CASSPSGRVGETQYF. CDR3 nucleotide sequence: TGTGCTAGCAGCCCTAGCGGGAGGGTCGGAGAGACCCAGTACTTC. The V and J genes are TRBV7-7 and TRBJ2-5, with 12 bases that match TRBD2. Germline CDR1 SSHAT, CDR2 FNYEAQ (reference sequence). The CDR3 sequence is 15 residues long.

The chain uses TRBV3-1 (or the pseudogene TRBV3-2) and TRBJ2-2, with D perhaps matching TRBD1 (5 bases). This CDR3 is built from 13 residues. Germline CDR1 reads LGHDT; CDR2 reads YNNKEL (reference sequence). V was clipped by 8 bases and J by 6 bases, with 13 bases between them. CDR3 amino acids: CASLGQGPGELFF. CDR3 DNA: TGTGCCAGCCTGGGGCAAGGGCCCGGGGAGCTGTTTTTT.

The CDR3 DNA reads as TGTGCCAGCAGCTGGGGGACTAGCGGGAGGTTCTACGAGCAGTACTTC. It codes for CASSWGTSGRFYEQYF. The V gene is TRBV3-1 (or the pseudogene TRBV3-2), the J gene TRBJ2-7; TRBD2 aligns across 15 bases. Germline V CDR1 and CDR2: LGHDT, YNNKEL (reference sequence). CDR3 length: 16 residues. Trimming cost V 5 bases and J 3 bases; bases outside gene matches: 5.

The V and J genes are TRBV18 and TRBJ1-1; perhaps TRBD1 as D (5 bases). CDR1 is KGHSH, CDR2 LQKENI, per germline. This CDR3 is built from 16 residues. Trimming removed 0 bases from V and 1 base from J, with 12 bases in between. CDR3 residues: CASSPPWGGSNTEAFF. The CDR3 DNA is TGTGCCAGCTCACCACCGTGGGGGGGATCGAACACTGAAGCTTTCTTT.

This rearrangement joins TRBV2 to TRBJ1-3; 11 bases line up with TRBD1. The CDR3 extends over 14 amino acids. Germline CDR1 reads SNHLY; CDR2 reads FYNNEI. V shed 6 bases, J shed 8 bases, and the junction held 6 bases outside the gene matches. CDR3 residues: CASRHGQGADTIYF. The CDR3 nucleotides read TGTGCCAGCAGACACGGACAGGGGGCGGACACCATATATTTT.

V usage is TRBV7-8 and J usage is TRBJ2-7; D is possibly TRBD1 (5 bases). Germline assignment: CDR1 SGHVS and CDR2 FQNEAQ. V was cut by 2 bases and J by 0 bases, with 11 bases left in between. The CDR3 runs 15 residues. The chain's CDR3 is CASSLFQGSSYEQYF. CDR3 nucleotide sequence: TGTGCCAGCAGCTTATTCCAGGGTAGCTCCTACGAGCAGTACTTC.

The chain has TRBV12-3 or TRBV12-4 and TRBJ2-7, with 11 bases identical to TRBD1. The CDR3 has 13 residues. V trimming: 6 bases; J trimming: 7 bases; junction bases outside the gene matches: 5. The chain's CDR3 is CASSGQGASEQYF. CDR3 nucleotides: TGTGCCAGCAGCGGACAGGGGGCGAGTGAGCAGTACTTC.

The gene calls are TRBV11-3 and TRBJ2-1; D might be TRBD2 (6 bases). The CDR3 is 17 amino acids. Germline V gene sequence: CDR1 SGHNT, CDR2 YENEEA. The V gene lost 1 base and the J gene lost 1 base, with 14 bases spanning the gap. Here the CDR3 DNA reads TGTGCCAGCAGCTTAGGTGTAGCCGGGAGTTCCTACAATGAGCAGTTCTTC. Translation: CASSLGVAGSSYNEQFF.

This chain uses TRBV6-2 or TRBV6-3 with TRBJ2-1; the D gene is possibly TRBD2 (6 bases). V was cut by 4 bases and J by 8 bases, with 18 bases left in between. The CDR3 has 15 residues. CDR1 and CDR2 from the germline V gene are MNHEY and SVGEGT. As DNA, the CDR3 is TGTGCCAGCAGTTGGGACTCGTCCGGAACCTATGAGCAGTTCTTC. Its protein product is CASSWDSSGTYEQFF.